This entry lists 5 T cell receptor beta chains sequenced from one sample in a study of T cells in localized non-small cell lung cancer. This table comes from immunoSEQ multiplex PCR, and its TCRdb copy is limited to in-frame clones, with some not included. The sample includes under 15,000 clones, over 70% of them seen just once. Sequenced here: peripheral blood, sampled before any cancer treatment. The receptors were sampled from a male donor at least 60 years old with stage I lung adenocarcinoma.

The CDR3 DNA sequence: TGTGCCAGCAGCCTCACCGCTCAGGGGAGCACCGGGGAGCTGTTTTTT. Translating it yields CASSLTAQGSTGELFF. The chain recombines TRBV7-3 with TRBJ2-2; TRBD1 might be the D (6 bases). This CDR3 region has 16 residues. Germline V gene data show CDR1 as SGHTA and CDR2 as FQGTGA. V dropped 5 bases and J dropped 4 bases, with 17 bases sitting between them.

The sample holds a few counts of this clone. CDR3: CASSPWESGNTIYF. CDR3 coding DNA: TGTGCCAGCTCACCATGGGAGAGTGGAAACACCATATATTTT. V gene TRBV18 combines with J gene TRBJ1-3; no reliable D call. CDR1 is KGHSH, CDR2 LQKENI, per germline. Trimming took off 2 bases at V and 3 bases at J, with 8 bases between the two ends. This CDR3 spans 14 amino acids. The entire variable domain, with the rest obtained from reference TRBV18 and TRBJ1-3, is as follows: NAGVMQNPRHLVRRRGQEARLRCSPMKGHSHVYWYRQLPEEGLKFMVYLQKENIIDESGMPKERFSAEFPKEGPSILRIQQVVRGDSAAYFCASSPWESGNTIYFGEGSWLTVV.

CDR3 residues: CASSWTASVASYEQYF. The CDR3 DNA reads TGTGCCAGTAGTTGGACGGCCTCGGTTGCCTCCTACGAGCAGTACTTC. This chain uses TRBV19 with TRBJ2-7; D gene uncertain. Germline V gene lookup returns CDR1 LNHDA and CDR2 SQIVND (reference sequence). The CDR3 totals 16 residues. V dropped 5 bases and J dropped 0 bases, with 17 bases sitting between them.

J is TRBJ2-2 and V is TRBV9; D possibly uses TRBD1 or TRBD2 (5 bases each). V was clipped by 4 bases and J by 7 bases, with 14 bases between them. CDR3 size: 14 residues. CDR1 SGDLS and CDR2 YYNGEE come from the germline V gene. This chain's CDR3 is CASSQLGTVGELFF. CDR3 coding DNA: TGTGCCAGCAGCCAACTTGGGACGGTCGGGGAGCTGTTTTTT. The full variable domain, rest sourced from reference TRBV9 and TRBJ2-2, is DSGVTQTPKHLITATGQRVTLRCSPRSGDLSVYWYQQSLDQGLQFLIQYYNGEERAKGNILERFSAQQFPDLHSELNLSSLELGDSALYFCASSQLGTVGELFFGEGSRLTVL.

V and J are TRBV28 and TRBJ1-2; D perhaps matches TRBD1 (5 bases). The V end was cut by 6 bases, the J end by 7 bases, with 18 bases between. Germline V gene data show CDR1 as MDHEN and CDR2 as SYDVKM. This CDR3 has 14 amino acids. CDR3 region: CASSKLIEGSGYTF. CDR3 bases: TGTGCCAGCAGCAAATTAATCGAGGGGTCTGGCTACACCTTC.